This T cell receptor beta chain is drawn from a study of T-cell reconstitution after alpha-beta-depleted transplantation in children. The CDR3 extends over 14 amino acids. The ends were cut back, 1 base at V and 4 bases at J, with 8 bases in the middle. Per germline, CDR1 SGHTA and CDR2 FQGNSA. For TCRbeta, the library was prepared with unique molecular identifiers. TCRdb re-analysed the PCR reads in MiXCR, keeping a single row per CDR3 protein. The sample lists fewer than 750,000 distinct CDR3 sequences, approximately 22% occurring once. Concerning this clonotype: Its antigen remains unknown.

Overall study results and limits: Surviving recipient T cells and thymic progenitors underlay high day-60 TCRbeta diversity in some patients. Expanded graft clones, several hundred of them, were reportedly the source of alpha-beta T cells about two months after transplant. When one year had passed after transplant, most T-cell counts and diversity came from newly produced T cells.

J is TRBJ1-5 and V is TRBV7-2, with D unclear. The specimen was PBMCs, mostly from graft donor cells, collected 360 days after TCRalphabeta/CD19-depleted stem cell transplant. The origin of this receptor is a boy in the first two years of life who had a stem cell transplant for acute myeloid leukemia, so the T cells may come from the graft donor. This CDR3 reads CASSLGGFNQPQHF. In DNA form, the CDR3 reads TGTGCCAGCAGCTTAGGGGGTTTTAATCAGCCCCAGCATTTT.